This entry lists 32 T cell receptor beta chains sequenced from one sample in a study of esophageal squamous cell carcinoma under preoperative chemotherapy. TCRdb re-derived calls from the PCR reads in MiXCR, one entry per CDR3 protein. Here the sample spans around 29,000 distinct CDR3 sequences, roughly 52% being singletons. Time point in this sample: before preoperative PTX-NDP chemotherapy. The sample was taken from a patient given preoperative chemotherapy. The receptors were sampled from a human donor with esophageal squamous cell carcinoma. The donor label of this sample is uncertain.

The chain uses TRBV7-8 and TRBJ2-1, with TRBD2 matching 8 bases. V dropped 5 bases and J dropped 5; count of bases not matched to a gene: 14. CDR1 SGHVS and CDR2 FQNEAQ come from the germline V gene. The CDR3 runs to 17 residues. Written as DNA, the CDR3 is TGTGCCAGCAGCCAACGGTCCTCGGGACTAGGGCACAATGAGCAGTTCTTC. Protein product: CASSQRSSGLGHNEQFF.

The chain has TRBV7-2 and TRBJ2-7; D possibly corresponds to TRBD1 (6 bases). The CDR3 loop spans 18 amino acids. In germline, CDR1 is SGHTA, CDR2 FQGNSA. Trimming took off 2 bases at V and 0 bases at J, with 20 bases between the two ends. The DNA for the CDR3 is TGTGCCAGCAGCTTACCCAATCCGGGACAAAAAAGCTCCTACGAGCAGTACTTC. Translating it yields CASSLPNPGQKSSYEQYF.

The chain is built from TRBV6-1 and TRBJ2-5; D may match TRBD1 or TRBD2 (5 bases each). Trimming removed 0 bases from V and 2 bases from J, with 13 bases in between. From germline, CDR1 is MNHNS and CDR2 SASEGT. CDR3 length: 16 residues. CDR3 in DNA: TGTGCCAGCAGTGAAGCGTGGGGGTTGGGGCAAGAGACCCAGTACTTC. Translation gives CASSEAWGLGQETQYF.

The chain recombines TRBV19 with TRBJ2-1; possible D gene TRBD1, 6 bases. Germline values: CDR1 LNHDA, CDR2 SQIVND (reference sequence). The CDR3 has 15 residues. V was shortened by 8 bases and J by 0 bases, with 14 bases between the two germline ends. The CDR3: CASEQGVSSYNEQFF. CDR3 nucleotides: TGTGCCAGTGAACAGGGTGTCAGCTCCTACAATGAGCAGTTCTTC.

This clonotype has just a few counts. The chain has TRBV19 and TRBJ2-1, with a possible D match to TRBD2 (5 bases). CDR3 length equals 15 residues. Looked up from germline, CDR1 is LNHDA and CDR2 is SQIVND (reference sequence). Trimming pared 3 bases from V and 0 bases from J, leaving 9 bases between. This CDR3 is CASSIPGSSYNEQFF. For the CDR3, the DNA is TGTGCCAGTAGTATCCCGGGGAGCTCCTACAATGAGCAGTTCTTC.

The gene calls are TRBV27 and TRBJ2-7, with a weak D call TRBD1 (5 bases). The V gene's germline CDR1 is MNHEY and CDR2 SMNVEV (reference sequence). CDR3 size: 13 residues. The germline V and J ends were trimmed by 5 bases and 0 bases, with 8 bases remaining between them. The CDR3 nucleotides are TGTGCCAGCAGTGTTGGGGCCTCCTACGAGCAGTACTTC. Its translation: CASSVGASYEQYF.

Note on this clonotype: Sequence at one end of the junction differs from germline and may be a read error. The V gene is TRBV7-9, the J gene TRBJ2-2; TRBD2 might be the D (6 bases). The CDR3 is 17 residues long. Per germline, CDR1 SEHNR and CDR2 FQNEAQ (reference sequence). The CDR3 DNA is TGTGCCAGCAGTCTGAGCCGCGGGGCAGCGAGCACCGAGGAGCTGTTTTTT. It codes for CASSLSRGAASTEELFF.

This clonotype was recorded at least ten times. The rearrangement uses TRBV10-3 and TRBJ2-3; 11 bases are shared with TRBD2. V lost 6 bases, J lost 8 bases, and 19 bases stayed unmatched. Germline V gene sequence: CDR1 ENHRY, CDR2 SYGVKD. The CDR3 covers 18 residues. CDR3 nucleotide sequence: TGTGCCATCAGCGGGGACGGAGGGACTAGCGGACGTCACGGTACGCAGTATTTT. Translated, it gives CAISGDGGTSGRHGTQYF.

This chain uses TRBV7-6 with TRBJ2-4; the match to TRBD2 covers 8 bases. CDR1 and CDR2 (germline): SGHVS, FNYEAQ. V shed 9 bases and J 13 bases; nucleotides not matched to a gene: 32. CDR3 size: 19 residues. The CDR3 DNA reads TGTGCCAGGGGCTTGGGTGCGGGCATCGGGGGGGGTGCCAAAGACACCCAGTACTTC. It encodes CARGLGAGIGGGAKDTQYF.

This clonotype was found many times. Since a much larger clone is just one base distant, this may be a read error. The V and J genes are TRBV7-3 and TRBJ2-1; 9 nucleotides match TRBD2. With the DNA end fitting TRBJ2-7 better, the J assignment may be wrong. The V gene's germline CDR1 is SGHTA and CDR2 FQGTGA. The CDR3 length is 15 residues. CDR3 sequence (DNA): TGTGCCAGCGGTGTTAGCGGGAGCGGTTTGAATGAGCAGTACTTC. Translating it yields CASGVSGSGLNEQYF.

By share, this clonotype counts as medium-sized. The V and J genes are TRBV6-6 and TRBJ2-1, with D perhaps being TRBD1 or TRBD2 (5 bases each). Trimming stripped 6 bases from V and 8 bases from J, with 14 bases between. CDR1 and CDR2 (germline): MNHNY, SVGAGI (reference sequence). The CDR3 contains 13 residues. CDR3 sequence reads: CASSPARGDEQFF. DNA of the CDR3: TGTGCCAGCAGCCCAGCCCGGGGCGATGAGCAGTTCTTC.

With regard to this clonotype: A much larger clonotype is one base distant, so this may be a read error. V is TRBV4-1 and J is TRBJ2-5; D is unclear. The CDR3 loop spans 16 amino acids. V dropped 0 bases and J dropped 11 bases, with 22 bases sitting between them. Germline lookup yields CDR1 MGHRA and CDR2 YSYEKL. CDR3 bases: TGCGCCAGCAGCCAAGAAGGCCCCAAACCCTACAATGAGCAGTACTTC. Its protein is CASSQEGPKPYNEQYF.

Comment on this clonotype: At one of its ends the junction is not consistent with the germline gene, which may arise from a read error. V gene TRBV7-2 combines with J gene TRBJ2-4; D tentatively fits TRBD1 or TRBD2 (5 bases each). This CDR3 region has 16 residues. The germline gives CDR1 SGHTA, CDR2 FQGNSA. This CDR3 is CACSPPGRRAKDIQYF. The CDR3 nucleotides read TGTGCGTGCAGCCCACCGGGGCGGAGAGCCAAAGATATTCAGTACTTT. Filled out from reference TRBV7-2 and TRBJ2-4, the complete variable domain reads GAGVSQSPSNKVTEKGKDVELRCDPISGHTALYWYRQSLGQGLEFLIYFQGNSAPDKSGLPSDRFSAERTGGSVSTLTIQRTQQEDSAVYLCACSPPGRRAKDIQYFGAGTRLSVL.

This clonotype was observed a single time. The genes are TRBV7-3 and TRBJ2-3; TRBD1 might be the D (8 bases). Trimming took 2 bases from V and 9 from J, leaving 27 bases between them. This CDR3 is built from 18 residues. Germline CDR1 reads SGHTA; CDR2 reads FQGTGA. CDR3 in amino acids: CASSLQGARVAGTGTQYF. The CDR3 DNA is TGTGCCAGCAGCTTACAGGGGGCGCGTGTAGCGGGCACCGGGACGCAGTATTTT.

Comment on this clonotype: The germline gene is not matched at one end of the junction; a read error may be the cause. The genes are TRBV7-2 and TRBJ2-3, with 8 bases that match TRBD1. This CDR3 is 16 amino acids long. Germline CDR1 and CDR2: SGHTA and FQGNSA. CDR3 amino acids: CASRPQGVRAKDTQYF. The CDR3 nucleotides are TGTGCCAGCCGCCCACAGGGGGTGAGAGCCAAAGATACGCAGTATTTC.

This clonotype was detected only a few times. The chain joins TRBV6-1 to TRBJ2-7; tentatively, D is TRBD2 (5 bases). Germline V gene lookup returns CDR1 MNHNS and CDR2 SASEGT. With 6 bases removed from V and 3 bases from J, the gap between germline ends came to 15 bases. This CDR3 has 14 residues. The CDR3 sequence is CASSLTMRVYEQYF. CDR3 nucleotide sequence: TGTGCCAGCAGCCTAACGATGAGGGTCTACGAGCAGTACTTC.

The genes are TRBV7-2 and TRBJ2-1; possible D gene TRBD2, 5 bases. The germline CDR1 and CDR2 sequences are SGHTA and FQGNSA. V shed 5 bases and J shed 0 bases, with 11 bases lying between them. CDR3 size: 15 residues. The CDR3 region is CASSPWRHSYNEQFF. CDR3 nucleotide sequence: TGTGCCAGCAGCCCTTGGAGGCACTCCTACAATGAGCAGTTCTTC.

This clonotype was picked up many times. This chain uses TRBV5-6 with TRBJ2-1; TRBD1 aligns across 12 bases. Germline-derived CDR1 and CDR2 are SGHDT and YYEEEE. This CDR3 has 15 residues. V shed 4 bases and J 5 bases; nucleotides not matched to a gene: 4. The CDR3 loop reads CASSVRDRGHNEQFF. In nucleotides, the CDR3 is TGTGCCAGCAGCGTCCGGGACAGGGGGCACAATGAGCAGTTCTTC.

This clonotype was detected a few times. The chain links TRBV12-3 or TRBV12-4 to TRBJ1-1, with TRBD1 identical over 7 bases. V was pared by 2 bases and J by 4 bases, with 4 bases of the junction left unmatched. The CDR3 covers 14 residues. CDR3 in amino acids: CASSLKGASTEAFF. The CDR3 coding sequence is TGTGCCAGCAGTTTAAAGGGGGCCAGCACTGAAGCTTTCTTT.

Comment on this clonotype: One junction end disagrees with the germline gene, perhaps due to a read error. V usage is TRBV7-2 and J usage is TRBJ2-3, with 8 nucleotides matching TRBD2. Per the germline V gene, CDR1 is SGHTA and CDR2 is FQGNSA. The CDR3 runs 17 residues. The CDR3 DNA follows: TGTGCCAGCAGCGCGCGGGCGGGGGGACGTGACCAAGATACGCAGTATTTC. Translation: CASSARAGGRDQDTQYF.

The J gene is TRBJ1-6, the V gene TRBV7-2; TRBD1 aligns across 8 bases. The germline V gene encodes CDR1 SGHTA and CDR2 FQGNSA. The junction had 11 bases not matched to a gene; V was cut back by 5 bases and J by 5 bases. This CDR3 is 17 amino acids long. CDR3 sequence reads: CASSTPGQGVHNSPLHF. CDR3 DNA sequence: TGTGCCAGCAGCACCCCCGGACAGGGAGTCCATAATTCACCCCTCCACTTT.

At least ten counts were recorded for this clonotype. This chain links TRBV6-1 with TRBJ2-2; unclear D gene. Trimming left V 4 bases short and J 4 bases short, with 10 bases between. The CDR3 is 14 residues long. Germline V gene sequence: CDR1 MNHNS, CDR2 SASEGT. Here the CDR3 reads CASSVNPSTGELFF. In nucleotides, the CDR3 is TGTGCCAGCAGTGTGAACCCGTCCACCGGGGAGCTGTTTTTT.

This clonotype was seen a single time. The chain is built from TRBV6-1 and TRBJ2-7; perhaps D is TRBD1 or TRBD2 (7 bases each). Germline V CDR1 and CDR2: MNHNS, SASEGT. The CDR3 is 15 residues long. Trimming shortened V by 6 bases and J by 5 bases, and 20 bases separated the two germline ends. The CDR3 DNA is TGTGCCAGCAGGCCGCAGGGGGGGCCTTCCGACGAGCAGTACTTC. Translation: CASRPQGGPSDEQYF.

The sample holds a few counts of this clonotype. The genes are TRBV6-1 and TRBJ2-3, with D possibly TRBD2 on 5 matching bases. V gave up 3 bases and J gave up 6 bases, with 13 bases separating them. From germline, CDR1 is MNHNS and CDR2 SASEGT. The CDR3 contains 14 residues. The CDR3 nucleotides are TGTGCCAGCAGTGAGACTATCCAACGGGATACGCAGTATTTT. Residues: CASSETIQRDTQYF.

This chain joins TRBV7-6 and TRBJ2-5, with 11 bases identical to TRBD2. The germline V gene encodes CDR1 SGHVS and CDR2 FNYEAQ. V was clipped by 5 bases and J by 11 bases; unmatched bases: 16. CDR3 length: 16 residues. CDR3 bases: TGTGCCAGCAGCAATCCGGGACTAGCGGAGGACAATGAGCAGTACTTC. Its translation is CASSNPGLAEDNEQYF.

On this clonotype itself: The conserved final phenylalanine or tryptophan is absent from the CDR3, which likely points to a read error. This chain links TRBV6-1 with TRBJ2-5; tentative D call: TRBD2 (6 bases). Matching the DNA end better, TRBJ2-1 makes the J call doubtful. CDR3 length: 11 amino acids. Germline CDR1 is MNHNS and CDR2 is SASEGT. CDR3 region: CASSGGATQFL. The CDR3 DNA reads as TGTGCCAGCAGCGGGGGAGCGACCCAGTTCTTG.

This clonotype was detected a few times. This chain links TRBV7-2 with TRBJ2-3; 11 bases agree with TRBD2. The ends lost 2 bases at V and 5 bases at J; junction bases unmatched: 18. The CDR3 is made up of 20 amino acids. CDR1 is SGHTA, CDR2 FQGNSA, per germline. CDR3 sequence: CASSLRIAGGSRKGRDTQYF. The CDR3 bases are TGTGCCAGCAGCTTAAGAATAGCGGGAGGGTCCCGGAAGGGCCGAGATACGCAGTATTTT.

The CDR3 DNA sequence: TGTGCCAGCAGCGCCCGCCCCGACACGGGGCTGGGTACCAAAGACATTCAGTATTTT. It codes for CASSARPDTGLGTKDIQYF. The chain couples TRBV7-9 to TRBJ2-4; D may match TRBD1 or TRBD2 (5 bases each). The J call may be mistaken, given a closer DNA end match to TRBJ2-3. The germline CDR1 and CDR2 sequences are SEHNR and FQNEAQ (reference sequence). CDR3 length equals 19 residues.

The V and J genes are TRBV11-2 and TRBJ2-1; possibly TRBD1 for D (6 bases). Germline CDR1 reads SGHAT; CDR2 reads FQNNGV. V lost 4 bases to trimming and J lost 6 bases, with 13 bases between them. The CDR3 is made up of 14 amino acids. Written as DNA, the CDR3 is TGTGCCAGCAGCTCGTGGGGACAAACCAATGAGCAGTTCTTC. This encodes CASSSWGQTNEQFF.

This chain uses TRBV19 with TRBJ2-7; tentative D call: TRBD2 (6 bases). V lost 10 bases and J 6 bases, leaving 13 bases between the germline ends. Germline loops: CDR1 LNHDA, CDR2 SQIVND (reference sequence). The CDR3 consists of 11 residues. CDR3 loop: CATGTQGEQYF. The CDR3 DNA follows: TGTGCCACCGGGACTCAGGGCGAGCAGTACTTC.

Remarks on this clonotype: At one end, the junction sequence differs from germline, possibly due to a read error. J is TRBJ2-5 and V is TRBV7-2, with D possibly being TRBD1 (5 bases). Germline V lookup: CDR1 SGHTA, CDR2 FQGNSA. This CDR3 spans 14 amino acids. DNA for the CDR3: TGTGCCAGCAGCTTCGCTGGGGCCCCAACGACCCGGCACTTC. Translating gives CASSFAGAPTTRHF.

This clonotype has a single count. V and J are TRBV7-2 and TRBJ2-5; TRBD2 matches 9 bases. The V and J ends lost 11 bases and 11 bases, in that order; junction bases with no gene match: 24. This CDR3 has 16 residues. Germline CDR1 reads SGHTA; CDR2 reads FQGNSA. CDR3 loop: CACGGVGGRDQDTQYF. Here the CDR3 DNA reads TGTGCCTGCGGGGGGGTCGGGGGCCGTGACCAAGACACTCAGTACTTC.